Below, 32 T cell receptor beta chains from the same sample are listed, as sequenced in a study of spatial heterogeneity in lung cancer. TCRdb recomputed calls from the 5' RACE reads with MiXCR, one row per CDR3 protein. The sample contains 35,000 to 50,000 distinct CDR3 sequences, roughly 3% of which appear only once. The time point: sample taken at primary tumor resection. Material: normal lung tissue next to the tumor, obtained at surgery. The receptors were sampled from a male donor with early-stage non-small cell lung cancer.

This clonotype was counted ten times or more. The chain joins TRBV16 to TRBJ1-1, with no clear D. The CDR3 is made up of 14 amino acids. In germline, CDR1 is KGHSY, CDR2 FQNENV. Trimming removed 4 bases at V and 3 bases at J, with 12 bases between. The CDR3 sequence is CASSRLNGDTEAFF. The CDR3 nucleotides are TGTGCCAGCAGCCGCCTAAATGGGGACACTGAAGCTTTCTTT. The entire variable domain, with the rest obtained from reference TRBV16 and TRBJ1-1, is as follows: GEEVAQTPKHLVRGEGQKAKLYCAPIKGHSYVFWYQQVLKNEFKFLISFQNENVFDETGMPKERFSAKCLPNSPCSLEIQATKLEDSAVYFCASSRLNGDTEAFFGQGTRLTVV.

Many counts were recorded for this clonotype. The V and J genes are TRBV20-1 and TRBJ2-7; 9 bases agree with TRBD1. The trim removed 1 base at V and 5 bases at J, leaving 9 bases unmatched. The germline V gene encodes CDR1 DFQATT and CDR2 SNEGSKA (reference sequence). The CDR3 spans 15 residues. DNA of the CDR3: TGCAGTGCTAGAGCCGCCGGGACAGGGCTAAACGAGCAGTACTTC. Protein: CSARAAGTGLNEQYF.

In this sample, this clonotype turned up many times. The junction shows a germline mismatch at one end, possibly a read error. The chain carries TRBV28 and TRBJ1-1; D is undetermined. In germline, CDR1 is MDHEN, CDR2 SYDVKM. There are 13 residues in the CDR3. The CDR3 loop is CASSPVLGTEAFF. In nucleotides, the CDR3 is TGCGCCAGCAGCCCCGTATTGGGCACTGAAGCTTTCTTT.

This clonotype was detected ten times or more. The V gene is TRBV20-1, the J gene TRBJ2-7; 8 nucleotides align to TRBD2. J was trimmed by 5 bases and V by 0 bases; bases with no gene match: 9. The germline CDR1 and CDR2 sequences are DFQATT and SNEGSKA (reference sequence). This CDR3 has 15 amino acids. CDR3 protein: CSARDPAGVYHEQYF. CDR3 DNA: TGCAGTGCTAGAGATCCAGCGGGAGTTTACCACGAGCAGTACTTC.

This clonotype was recorded at least ten times. The chain joins TRBV4-2 to TRBJ2-4, with a possible D match to TRBD2 (5 bases). The germline V gene has CDR1 LGHNA and CDR2 YNFKEQ. The CDR3 is 20 amino acids. V was shortened by 0 bases and J by 0 bases, with 21 bases between the two germline ends. CDR3 nucleotides: TGTGCCAGCAGCCAAGATCGGGAACAGACGATGGAGGTAGCCAAAAACATTCAGTACTTC. Amino acid sequence: CASSQDREQTMEVAKNIQYF.

There are many counts of this clonotype. V is TRBV18 and J is TRBJ2-5; weak D call: TRBD2 (5 bases). The CDR3 covers 16 residues. V was clipped by 5 bases and J by 0 bases, with 16 bases between them. Germline CDR1 reads KGHSH; CDR2 reads LQKENI. CDR3 nucleotides: TGTGCCAGCTCAACCACATACTCGGGGAACCAAGAGACCCAGTACTTC. Translating gives CASSTTYSGNQETQYF.

This clonotype was seen many times. The genes are TRBV5-1 and TRBJ2-2, with 7 bases lining up with TRBD1. CDR3 length equals 17 residues. V gave up 1 base and J gave up 5 bases; unmatched junction bases: 11. Germline V gives CDR1 SGHRS, CDR2 YFSETQ. The CDR3 region is CASSLQPTGLWTGELFF. In DNA form, the CDR3 reads TGCGCCAGCAGCTTGCAACCGACAGGGCTTTGGACCGGGGAGCTGTTTTTT.

There are many counts of this clonotype. The chain joins TRBV11-3 to TRBJ2-1; D not certain. V was shortened by 1 base and J by 8 bases, with 15 bases between the two germline ends. The CDR3 runs to 15 residues. Germline V gene data show CDR1 as SGHNT and CDR2 as YENEEA. The CDR3 reads CASSLGVTMFDEQFF. The CDR3 DNA reads TGTGCCAGCAGCTTAGGGGTTACAATGTTCGATGAGCAGTTCTTC.

This clonotype came up many times. The chain combines TRBV5-1 with TRBJ2-1, with 8 bases identical to TRBD2. V was clipped by 4 bases and J by 4 bases; unmatched bases: 4. Germline CDR1 SGHRS, CDR2 YFSETQ. CDR3 size: 14 residues. In DNA form, the CDR3 reads TGCGCCAGCAGCCCGGGACTAGATTACAATGAGCAGTTCTTC. Protein product: CASSPGLDYNEQFF. The complete variable domain, with remaining parts taken from reference TRBV5-1 and TRBJ2-1, reads KAGVTQTPRYLIKTRGQQVTLSCSPISGHRSVSWYQQTPGQGLQFLFEYFSETQRNKGNFPGRFSGRQFSNSRSEMNVSTLELGDSALYLCASSPGLDYNEQFFGPGTRLTVL.

This clonotype has at least ten counts. This chain links TRBV19 with TRBJ2-5, with TRBD1 identical over 8 bases. After removal of 2 bases from V and 5 bases from J, the junction contained 7 bases not matched to a gene. The germline gives CDR1 LNHDA, CDR2 SQIVND (reference sequence). The CDR3 extends over 15 amino acids. The CDR3 coding sequence is TGTGCCAGTAGTATACGATCAGGGGGCTTGGAGACCCAGTACTTC. Protein product: CASSIRSGGLETQYF.

This clonotype came up many times. V usage is TRBV29-1 and J usage is TRBJ2-7, with D uncertain. The ends were cut back, 6 bases at V and 3 bases at J, with 12 bases in the middle. Germline V gene lookup returns CDR1 SQVTM and CDR2 ANQGSEA. This CDR3 has 12 amino acids. For the CDR3, the DNA is TGCAGCGTGATTACGACTTTCTACGAGCAGTACTTC. It is translated as CSVITTFYEQYF.

This clonotype was picked up many times. The V gene is TRBV3-1, the J gene TRBJ1-2, with D unresolved. The germline V gene has CDR1 LGHDT and CDR2 YNNKEL (reference sequence). The ends were cut back, 0 bases at V and 2 bases at J, with 1 base in the middle. The CDR3 contains 12 residues. CDR3 DNA: TGTGCCAGCAGCCAAGACAACTATGGCTACACCTTC. It is translated as CASSQDNYGYTF.

This clonotype occurred many times. The chain is built from TRBV30 and TRBJ1-5; D might be TRBD1 (5 bases). Germline V lookup: CDR1 GTSNPN, CDR2 SVGIG (reference sequence). Trimming cost V 5 bases and J 0 bases, with 20 bases left between them. The CDR3 length is 17 residues. The CDR3 reads CAWCPGTASYSNQPQHF. DNA of the CDR3: TGTGCCTGGTGCCCCGGGACTGCGAGTTATAGCAATCAGCCCCAGCATTTT.

This clonotype was seen many times. This CDR3 reads CATATGFGNEKLFF. CDR3 in DNA: TGTGCCACGGCCACAGGGTTCGGTAATGAAAAACTGTTTTTT. The chain joins TRBV28 to TRBJ1-4; possibly TRBD1 for D (6 bases). Germline CDR1 and CDR2: MDHEN and SYDVKM. V shed 10 bases and J shed 4 bases, with 16 bases lying between them. The CDR3 runs 14 residues.

This clonotype was observed at least ten times. This sequence joins TRBV4-1 and TRBJ2-1; 7 nucleotides agree with TRBD2. V was pared by 3 bases and J by 6 bases, with 20 bases of the junction left unmatched. Germline V gives CDR1 MGHRA, CDR2 YSYEKL. The length of the CDR3 is 19 residues. The DNA of the CDR3 is TGCGCCAGCAGCCAGGGAAACCGACTAGCAGGCGGGGCGGGCAATGAGCAGTTCTTC. Its translation: CASSQGNRLAGGAGNEQFF.

This clonotype was seen ten or more times. The rearrangement joins TRBV20-1 to TRBJ1-1; D unresolved. The germline gives CDR1 DFQATT, CDR2 SNEGSKA (reference sequence). V lost 3 bases, J lost 1 base, and 9 bases lay in between. The CDR3 extends over 13 amino acids. The CDR3 region has the DNA TGCAGTGCTAGTAGGACGGCGAACACTGAAGCTTTCTTT. This codes for CSASRTANTEAFF.

This clonotype was found many times. The rearrangement links TRBV29-1 to TRBJ2-3; no clear D. Germline assignment: CDR1 SQVTM and CDR2 ANQGSEA. The length of the CDR3 is 17 residues. Trimming removed 3 bases from V and 4 bases from J, with 23 bases in between. CDR3 residues: CSVDPPKLRIGADTQYF. CDR3 DNA: TGCAGCGTTGACCCCCCCAAGCTAAGGATAGGAGCAGATACGCAGTATTTT.

This clonotype was seen many times. V gene TRBV6-5 combines with J gene TRBJ2-2; D is unclear. Germline V lookup: CDR1 MNHEY, CDR2 SVGAGI. V lost 0 bases to trimming and J lost 5 bases, with 7 bases between them. This CDR3 region has 14 residues. CDR3 amino acids: CASSYSDITGELFF. The DNA of the CDR3 is TGTGCCAGCAGTTACTCCGACATAACCGGGGAGCTGTTTTTT.

J is TRBJ2-7 and V is TRBV6-6, with D possibly TRBD1 on 6 matching bases. This CDR3 region has 13 residues. Germline CDR1 and CDR2: MNHNY and SVGAGI (reference sequence). V shed 0 bases and J shed 12 bases, with 15 bases lying between them. CDR3 sequence (DNA): TGTGCCAGCAGTTACTCCTCTGACAGGCGGTGGTACTTC. Translating gives CASSYSSDRRWYF.

At least ten counts were recorded for this clonotype. The rearrangement uses TRBV20-1 and TRBJ2-1, with TRBD2 identical over 12 bases. Trimming at V came to 2 bases and at J to 7 bases, leaving 6 bases not matched to a gene. This CDR3 has 15 residues. Looked up from germline, CDR1 is DFQATT and CDR2 is SNEGSKA (reference sequence). CDR3 sequence: CSARSLGLAGNEQFF. As DNA, the CDR3 is TGCAGTGCTAGAAGCCTCGGACTAGCGGGGAATGAGCAGTTCTTC.

This clonotype came up many times. The chain uses TRBV5-8 and TRBJ1-5; weak D call: TRBD1 (6 bases). The length of the CDR3 is 14 residues. The germline V and J ends were trimmed by 4 bases and 4 bases, with 12 bases remaining between them. CDR1 SGHTS and CDR2 YDEGEE come from the germline V gene. The CDR3 bases are TGTGCCAGCAGCACCAGGGGTAGAAATCAGCCCCAGCATTTT. Protein sequence: CASSTRGRNQPQHF.

This clonotype was observed many times. V and J are TRBV28 and TRBJ1-4; unclear D gene. The germline V gene encodes CDR1 MDHEN and CDR2 SYDVKM. The CDR3 sequence is 15 residues long. The V gene lost 4 bases and the J gene lost 6 bases, with 15 bases spanning the gap. The CDR3 spells CASSSPRRVDEKLFF. The CDR3 nucleotides are TGTGCCAGCAGTTCCCCCCGGAGGGTAGATGAAAAACTGTTTTTT. Filled out from reference TRBV28 and TRBJ1-4, the complete variable domain reads DVKVTQSSRYLVKRTGEKVFLECVQDMDHENMFWYRQDPGLGLRLIYFSYDVKMKEKGDIPEGYSVSREKKERFSLILESASTNQTSMYLCASSSPRRVDEKLFFGSGTQLSVL.

This clonotype was counted between two and nine times. A much larger clone lies a single base off, so this may be a read error. V gene TRBV7-8 combines with J gene TRBJ2-5; D gene uncertain. The CDR3 runs 14 residues. In germline, CDR1 is SGHVS, CDR2 FQNEAQ. CDR3 residues: CASSPQSLQETRYF. The DNA of the CDR3 is TGTGCCAGCAGCCCGCAAAGCCTACAAGAGACCCGGTACTTC.

In its sample, this clonotype was seen many times. The chain links TRBV5-4 to TRBJ2-1, with D possibly being TRBD1 (5 bases). Trimming shortened V by 2 bases and J by 5 bases, and 8 bases separated the two germline ends. The CDR3 runs 13 residues. Germline assignment: CDR1 SGHNT and CDR2 YYREEE (reference sequence). The CDR3 sequence: CASSFPRDNEQFF. The CDR3 DNA is TGTGCCAGCAGCTTCCCCAGGGACAATGAGCAGTTCTTC.

This clonotype appeared many times. The chain carries TRBV25-1 and TRBJ2-6; D remains ambiguous. The germline V gene encodes CDR1 MGHDK and CDR2 SYGVNS. This CDR3 has 15 residues. Trimming took 1 base from V and 1 from J, leaving 5 bases between them. CDR3 region: CASSESQSGANVLTF. The CDR3 region has the DNA TGTGCCAGCAGTGAATCCCAGTCTGGGGCCAACGTCCTGACTTTC.

This clonotype was recorded at least ten times. CDR3 amino acids: CASSHEKDEQYF. The DNA of the CDR3 is TGTGCCAGCAGCCATGAGAAGGACGAGCAGTACTTC. The rearrangement joins TRBV3-1 to TRBJ2-7; D not resolved. The V end was cut by 3 bases, the J end by 5 bases, with 8 bases between. The CDR3 sequence is 12 residues long. From germline, CDR1 is LGHDT and CDR2 YNNKEL (reference sequence).

Concerning this clonotype itself: One end of the junction is discordant with germline, which a read error may explain. The genes are TRBV5-1 and TRBJ2-7; a weak D match, TRBD1 (6 bases). Germline V gene lookup returns CDR1 SGHRS and CDR2 YFSETQ. The CDR3 runs to 14 residues. For the CDR3, the DNA is TGCGCCTGCAGCTTGGTTACAGGGCGTGACGAGCAGTACTTC. Protein product: CACSLVTGRDEQYF.

The table lists this clonotype with many counts. The rearrangement joins TRBV7-8 to TRBJ2-5; D is unresolved. Trimming stripped 4 bases from V and 5 bases from J, with 8 bases between. The CDR3 is 12 residues long. In germline, CDR1 is SGHVS, CDR2 FQNEAQ. CDR3 in DNA: TGTGCCAGCAGCTACCACATGGAGACCCAGTACTTC. This codes for CASSYHMETQYF.

This clonotype was counted ten times or more. V gene TRBV5-1 combines with J gene TRBJ2-3, with 8 bases that match TRBD2. The V segment lost 0 bases and the J segment 5 bases; nucleotides outside the gene matches: 8. This CDR3 has 16 residues. Germline assignment: CDR1 SGHRS and CDR2 YFSETQ. The CDR3 DNA is TGCGCCAGCAGCTTGGGGTTAACGGGGGGGCAAGATACGCAGTATTTT. Translation gives CASSLGLTGGQDTQYF. The full variable domain, in which reference TRBV5-1 and TRBJ2-3 provide the parts outside the CDR3, is KAGVTQTPRYLIKTRGQQVTLSCSPISGHRSVSWYQQTPGQGLQFLFEYFSETQRNKGNFPGRFSGRQFSNSRSEMNVSTLELGDSALYLCASSLGLTGGQDTQYFGPGTRLTVL.

This clonotype was detected many times. This chain connects TRBV6-1 to TRBJ1-1; TRBD1 aligns across 7 bases. The CDR3 is 14 residues long. The germline CDR1 and CDR2 sequences are MNHNS and SASEGT. V was pared by 4 bases and J by 4 bases, with 6 bases of the junction left unmatched. The CDR3 DNA reads TGTGCCAGCAGTGGCTCTAACAGGGGCACTGAAGCTTTCTTT. This translates into CASSGSNRGTEAFF.

This clonotype was observed at least ten times. This chain joins TRBV14 and TRBJ2-4; 13 bases are shared with TRBD2. The CDR3 contains 16 residues. In germline, CDR1 is SGHDN, CDR2 FVKESK. The J segment lost 7 bases and the V segment lost 4 bases, leaving 7 bases of the junction unmatched. CDR3 coding DNA: TGTGCCAGCAGCCCAGAGACTAGCGGGAGGTGGAACATTCAGTACTTC. It yields the protein CASSPETSGRWNIQYF.

This clonotype was observed at least ten times. This sequence joins TRBV6-2 or TRBV6-3 and TRBJ2-2; D possibly corresponds to TRBD2 (5 bases). CDR3 length equals 16 residues. CDR1 is MNHEY, CDR2 SVGEGT, per germline. Trimming pared 2 bases from V and 6 bases from J, leaving 16 bases between. The CDR3 DNA sequence: TGTGCCAGCAGTTACGTGGGAGCCCTTACCTCCGGGGAGCTGTTTTTT. Encoded protein: CASSYVGALTSGELFF.